This TCR beta chain was identified in a study of chemoradiotherapy in HPV16-positive cancers. At the level of the study: Functional T-cell assays on two HPV16-positive patients' cells defined candidate HPV-specific clones and common TCR motifs.

Points from the study as a whole: Candidate HPV-specific clones and E7-related TCR motifs grew in tumor during treatment. HPV-specific T cells were functionally defined from only two HPV16-positive patients. In HPV16-positive patients, HPV-responsive T-cell expansion tracked better recurrence-free survival.

This CDR3 has 15 amino acids. CDR1 and CDR2 (germline): SGDLS, YYNGEE. V lost 7 bases to trimming and J lost 7 bases, with 24 bases between them. Using immunoSEQ multiplex PCR, the repertoire was profiled, and TCRdb retains in-frame clones only, with some absent. The sample comprises around 7,700 clones, under 85% of which are singletons, and about 15% rests with the top ten. Remarks on this clone: Its antigen remains unidentified.

This TCR was sampled from a human donor with HPV-associated anogenital cancer. The V gene is TRBV9, the J gene TRBJ2-7, with a weak D call TRBD1 (7 bases). Sample collection occurred from a patient who underwent chemoradiotherapy. CDR3 residues: CASGQAGGGLGEQYF. The DNA of the CDR3 is TGTGCCAGCGGCCAAGCAGGGGGAGGATTAGGGGAGCAGTACTTC.